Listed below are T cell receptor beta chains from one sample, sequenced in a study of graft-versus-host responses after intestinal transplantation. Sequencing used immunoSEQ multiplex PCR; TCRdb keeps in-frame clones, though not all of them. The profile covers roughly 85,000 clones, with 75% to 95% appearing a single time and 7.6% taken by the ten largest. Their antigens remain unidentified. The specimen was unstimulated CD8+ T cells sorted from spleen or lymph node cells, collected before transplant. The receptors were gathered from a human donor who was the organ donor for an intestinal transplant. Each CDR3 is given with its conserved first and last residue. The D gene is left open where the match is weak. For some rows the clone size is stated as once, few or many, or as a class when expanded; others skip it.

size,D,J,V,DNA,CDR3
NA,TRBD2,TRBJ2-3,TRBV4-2,TGTGCCAGCAGCCAAGATTGGCTACTAGCGGCAGATACGCAGTATTTT,CASSQDWLLAADTQYF
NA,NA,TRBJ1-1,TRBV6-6,TGTGCCAGCAGGCGGTGGGATGGGTGGAACACTGAAGCTTTCTTT,CASRRWDGWNTEAFF
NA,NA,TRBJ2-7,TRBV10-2,TGCGCCAGCAGTGAGTGGACCTGGCGGACTAACTACGAGCAGTACTTC,CASSEWTWRTNYEQYF
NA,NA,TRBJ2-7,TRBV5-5,TGTGCCAGCAGCTTCGCAGGGATTTACGAGCAGTACTTC,CASSFAGIYEQYF
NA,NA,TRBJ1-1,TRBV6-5,TGTGCCAGCAGGGACACCAACACTGAAGCTTTCTTT,CASRDTNTEAFF
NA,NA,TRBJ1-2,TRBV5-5,TGTGCCAGCAGCTTGGCGCCCCGGGACCTTAACTACGGCTACACCTTC,CASSLAPRDLNYGYTF
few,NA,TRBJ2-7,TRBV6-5,TGTGCCAGCAGTTACTCTGCTAGCCCCGAGCAGTACTTC,CASSYSASPEQYF
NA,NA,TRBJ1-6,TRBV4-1,TGCGCCAGCAGCCAGGGCGGGGGGTATAATTCACCCCTCCACTTT,CASSQGGGYNSPLHF
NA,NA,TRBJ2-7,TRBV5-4,TGTGCCAGCAGCTCCGACATAACACCGTACGAGCAGTACTTC,CASSSDITPYEQYF
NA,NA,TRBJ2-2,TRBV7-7,TGTGCTAGCAGCCAAGGGAGTAACGTCTACTCGAACACCGGGGAGCTGTTTTTT,CASSQGSNVYSNTGELFF
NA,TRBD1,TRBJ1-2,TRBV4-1,TGCGCCAGCAGCCACGCGGGACAGGTGGCGGGCTACACCTTC,CASSHAGQVAGYTF
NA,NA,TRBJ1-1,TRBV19,TGTGCCAGTAGTCTTCCTACAGGAATTACTGAAGCTTTCTTT,CASSLPTGITEAFF
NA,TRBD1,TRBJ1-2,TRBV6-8,TGTGCCAGCAGTTGCAAGACAGGGGCGAGTTATGGCTACACCTTC,CASSCKTGASYGYTF
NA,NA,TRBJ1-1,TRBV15,TGTGCCACCAGCAGAGATTGGTTAAGTGCTTCGCTTGAAGCTTTCTTT,CATSRDWLSASLEAFF
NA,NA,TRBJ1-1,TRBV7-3,TGTGCCAGCAGCTCTGGCCCATGGGGGGGCTTGACTGAAGCTTTCTTT,CASSSGPWGGLTEAFF
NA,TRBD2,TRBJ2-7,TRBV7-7,TGTGCTAGCAGCTCCCGACTAGCGGGAGTTCACGAGCAGTACTTC,CASSSRLAGVHEQYF
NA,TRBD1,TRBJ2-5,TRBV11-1,TGTGCCAGCAGCTTAGCCCCGGACAGGAAAGAGACCCAGTACTTC,CASSLAPDRKETQYF
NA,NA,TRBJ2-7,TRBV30,TGTGCCTGGAGTGTATTCTTGGTTGGCGAGCAGTACTTC,CAWSVFLVGEQYF
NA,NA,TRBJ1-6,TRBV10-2,TGCGCCAGCAATATTGGCAGCCTTAATTCACCCCTCCACTTT,CASNIGSLNSPLHF
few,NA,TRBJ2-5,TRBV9,TGTGCCAGCAGCGTAGGTGGACAGAGTCAAGAGACCCAGTACTTC,CASSVGGQSQETQYF
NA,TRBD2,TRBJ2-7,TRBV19,TGTGCCAGTAACCCGGGACTAGCGGGAGGGCCCCACGAGCAGTACTTC,CASNPGLAGGPHEQYF
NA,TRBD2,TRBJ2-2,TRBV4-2,TGTGCCAGCAGCCAAGACACGGGGGGGAACACCGGGGAGCTGTTTTTT,CASSQDTGGNTGELFF
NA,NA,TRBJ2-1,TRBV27,TGTGCCAGCAGTCCTGGAGACTACGGCAATGAGCAGTTCTTC,CASSPGDYGNEQFF
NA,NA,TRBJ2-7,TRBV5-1,TGCGCCAGCAGCTTGGAGCAGGCCTACGAGCAGTACTTC,CASSLEQAYEQYF